A single sample is the source of the 9 T cell receptor beta chains below, sequenced in a study of blood T cell repertoires in COVID-19. Sequencing used immunoSEQ multiplex PCR; TCRdb keeps in-frame clones, though not all of them. The table has under 150,000 clones, roughly 88% seen once. The sample consisted of peripheral blood. The origin of the receptors is a woman aged 65 to 85 who had recovered from COVID-19.

V is TRBV30 and J is TRBJ1-1, with a possible D match to TRBD1 (5 bases). V lost 4 bases and J lost 9, with 18 bases in between. This CDR3 comprises 13 residues. Germline CDR1 and CDR2: GTSNPN and SVGIG (reference sequence). In DNA, the CDR3 is TGTGCCTGGACGGGGGTTCCGACCGAAAAAGCTTTCTTT. Its translation is CAWTGVPTEKAFF.

The chain carries TRBV7-9 and TRBJ1-4; D is uncertain. This CDR3 region has 14 residues. The ends were cut back, 3 bases at V and 5 bases at J, with 10 bases in the middle. Germline CDR1 is SEHNR and CDR2 is FQNEAQ (reference sequence). The CDR3 reads CASSFSDSNEKLFF. CDR3 DNA: TGTGCCAGCAGCTTCTCGGACTCCAATGAAAAACTGTTTTTT. The full variable domain, rest sourced from reference TRBV7-9 and TRBJ1-4, is DTGVSQNPRHKITKRGQNVTFRCDPISEHNRLYWYRQTLGQGPEFLTYFQNEAQLEKSRLLSDRFSAERPKGSFSTLEIQRTEQGDSAMYLCASSFSDSNEKLFFGSGTQLSVL.

This rearrangement joins TRBV19 to TRBJ2-5, with TRBD1 as a possible D gene (5 bases). CDR3 length: 15 residues. Germline V gene sequence: CDR1 LNHDA, CDR2 SQIVND (reference sequence). Trimming took 5 bases from V and 5 from J, leaving 18 bases between them. The CDR3 spells CASSGLRQRRETQYF. CDR3 bases: TGTGCCAGTAGTGGGCTGAGACAGAGGCGGGAGACCCAGTACTTC.

This chain connects TRBV6-2 or TRBV6-3 to TRBJ2-7, with 10 bases fitting TRBD1. The CDR3 totals 15 residues. Germline loops: CDR1 MNHEY, CDR2 SVGEGT. V dropped 5 bases and J dropped 2; count of bases not matched to a gene: 6. The CDR3 loop is CASSDPGQGTYEQYF. CDR3 DNA: TGTGCCAGCAGTGACCCGGGACAGGGGACCTACGAGCAGTACTTC.

V usage is TRBV6-8 and J usage is TRBJ2-3; D is ambiguous. V shed 7 bases and J shed 0 bases, with 14 bases lying between them. From germline, CDR1 is MNHGY and CDR2 SAAAGT. The CDR3 covers 15 residues. CDR3 amino acids: CASTPLPGSTDTQYF. CDR3 bases: TGTGCCAGCACCCCCCTCCCAGGAAGCACAGATACGCAGTATTTT.

This clone was recorded a few times. The chain combines TRBV3-1 (or the pseudogene TRBV3-2) with TRBJ1-2, with 10 bases that match TRBD1. The V gene end was trimmed by 1 base and the J gene end by 4 bases; junction bases not matched to a gene: 0. The CDR3 is 14 residues long. Germline loops: CDR1 LGHDT, CDR2 YNNKEL (reference sequence). The CDR3 sequence: CASSQGTGGYGYTF. CDR3 sequence (DNA): TGTGCCAGCAGCCAAGGGACAGGGGGCTATGGCTACACCTTC.

The rearrangement uses TRBV6-5 and TRBJ1-6; D is unresolved. V dropped 5 bases and J dropped 4 bases, with 12 bases sitting between them. Germline V gives CDR1 MNHEY, CDR2 SVGAGI. This CDR3 contains 15 residues. The CDR3 DNA reads TGTGCCAGCAGTCCCCCGGAGGCATATAATTCACCCCTCCACTTT. Its protein product is CASSPPEAYNSPLHF.

This chain connects TRBV5-1 to TRBJ2-7; 8 bases line up with TRBD1. Germline assignment: CDR1 SGHRS and CDR2 YFSETQ. This CDR3 region has 14 residues. V was clipped by 4 bases and J by 3 bases; unmatched bases: 6. The CDR3 protein is CASSLGTGNYEQYF. For the CDR3, the DNA is TGCGCCAGCAGCCTCGGGACAGGCAACTACGAGCAGTACTTC. Together with reference TRBV5-1 and TRBJ2-7, the CDR3 gives the full variable domain: KAGVTQTPRYLIKTRGQQVTLSCSPISGHRSVSWYQQTPGQGLQFLFEYFSETQRNKGNFPGRFSGRQFSNSRSEMNVSTLELGDSALYLCASSLGTGNYEQYFGPGTRLTVT.

The V gene is TRBV24-1, the J gene TRBJ2-2; D possibly corresponds to TRBD1 (5 bases). V was pared by 3 bases and J by 8 bases, with 9 bases between. The V gene's germline CDR1 is KGHDR and CDR2 SFDVKD. This CDR3 is built from 13 residues. The CDR3, as DNA: TGTGCCACCAGTGATCTCAACAGGGGGGAGCTGTTTTTT. Translation gives CATSDLNRGELFF.